The next 7 T cell receptor beta chains were all read from a single sample in a study of cytomegalovirus exposure and HLA in healthy donors. With 60 Vbeta and 13 Jbeta primers, the PCR was carried out. Profiled with immunoSEQ multiplex PCR; TCRdb holds only in-frame clones, not every one. The data show more than 75,000 clones, with 74% seen just once and about 9% held by the top ten. Sequencing was done on a sample of PBMCs. The receptors stem from a man aged 40-50 years in good health and CMV-seropositive.

The chain uses TRBV7-2 and TRBJ2-7; 8 bases are shared with TRBD2. This CDR3 is 16 amino acids long. The V segment lost 5 bases and the J segment 0 bases; nucleotides outside the gene matches: 9. CDR1 and CDR2 (germline): SGHTA, FQGNSA. CDR3 bases: TGTGCCAGCAGCCCCTACACTAGCGGCTTCTCCTACGAGCAGTACTTC. Residues: CASSPYTSGFSYEQYF.

This chain joins TRBV7-8 and TRBJ1-3; D gene uncertain. CDR3 size: 14 residues. V shed 1 base and J shed 8 bases, with 12 bases lying between them. Germline loops: CDR1 SGHVS, CDR2 FQNEAQ. CDR3 DNA: TGTGCCAGCAGCTTAGTAGGCGACCGGGACACCATATATTTT. Translated: CASSLVGDRDTIYF.

The chain links TRBV5-1 to TRBJ2-2, with TRBD1 identical over 10 bases. Germline V CDR1 and CDR2: SGHRS, YFSETQ. The junction had 5 bases not matched to a gene; V was cut back by 5 bases and J by 4 bases. This CDR3 contains 15 residues. In nucleotides, the CDR3 is TGCGCCAGCAGTCGGGACAGGGGAACCACCGGGGAGCTGTTTTTT. The encoded protein is CASSRDRGTTGELFF.

The J gene is TRBJ2-3, the V gene TRBV6-5; 8 nucleotides match TRBD2. The V segment lost 6 bases and the J segment 0 bases; nucleotides outside the gene matches: 5. The CDR3 covers 15 residues. Germline CDR1 MNHEY, CDR2 SVGAGI. The CDR3 here is CASRGSGISTDTQYF. The CDR3 coding sequence is TGTGCCAGCAGGGGTAGCGGGATTAGCACAGATACGCAGTATTTT.

The chain combines TRBV2 with TRBJ1-1, with D perhaps TRBD1 (5 bases). V gave up 4 bases and J gave up 8 bases, with 8 bases separating them. CDR1 is SNHLY, CDR2 FYNNEI, per germline. The CDR3 loop spans 11 amino acids. CDR3 bases: TGTGCCAGCAGTGGGAGGGGCGAAGCTTTCTTT. Protein product: CASSGRGEAFF. The complete variable domain, with remaining parts taken from reference TRBV2 and TRBJ1-1, reads EPEVTQTPSHQVTQMGQEVILRCVPISNHLYFYWYRQILGQKVEFLVSFYNNEISEKSEIFDDQFSVERPDGSNFTLKIRSTKLEDSAMYFCASSGRGEAFFGQGTRLTVV.

The chain joins TRBV5-1 to TRBJ1-3, with 7 bases aligning to TRBD1. This CDR3 comprises 15 residues. The trim removed 1 base at V and 4 bases at J, leaving 5 bases unmatched. Germline CDR1 and CDR2: SGHRS and YFSETQ. The DNA for the CDR3 is TGCGCCAGCAGCTTGAGTACAGGGGTCGGAAACACCATATATTTT. It yields the protein CASSLSTGVGNTIYF.

The chain joins TRBV7-2 to TRBJ1-3; D not resolved. V lost 0 bases and J lost 1, with 7 bases in between. The CDR3 is made up of 15 amino acids. Per the germline V gene, CDR1 is SGHTA and CDR2 is FQGNSA. In DNA, the CDR3 is TGTGCCAGCAGCTTAGCTTTCGAGTCTGGAAACACCATATATTTT. Protein sequence: CASSLAFESGNTIYF.